The source of this T cell receptor (beta chain) is a study of shared clonotypes between healthy human individuals (dated by TCRdb to about 2020). Some background on the complete study: The cohort comprised two women and a few men aged 18 to 49 years. Each donor's leukapheresis produced roughly between about 0.8 and 10 billion PBMCs. For each donor, CD4 naive and CD4 memory were each run on three plates, CD8 naive on two plates, and CD8 memory on one plate. The study deeply sequenced blood TCR repertoires of about five healthy adults to estimate repertoire size and the extent of clonotype sharing between individuals. Libraries were prepared and TCR repertoires were sequenced by different laboratories using diverse techniques, in order to increase sequencing depth and limit assay-specific biases. The paper as a whole reports these results and caveats: Because the study included only a small number of donors, the genetic and exposure-history diversity represented was limited. Sampling was restricted to blood, and TCR repertoires in tissues likely differ from the TCR repertoires found in blood. Pairwise subsampling led to the expectation that sequencing depth would affect the degree of clonotype sharing among donors. Even with the large sequencing depth, rarefaction of the sorted-subset datasets indicated that sequencing was incomplete. Estimated clonotype richness was generally larger for naive than for memory subsets. Sharing across several donors was observed for around 5% of naive CD4, around 3.5% of naive CD8, 2% to 2.5% of memory CD4, and less than 0.45% of memory CD8 clonotypes. Clonotypes shared by all four sorted-subset donors showed higher generation probabilities than non-shared clonotypes.

The CDR3 starts with the cysteine, ends with the phenylalanine, and has 13 residues. Just the 39-base CDR3 DNA is kept, in frame starting at base 1. From the germline V gene, CDR1 is SGHDT and CDR2 is YYEEEE. V and J are trimmed by 4 bases and 2 bases, and the gene matches miss 3 bases of the junction. Remarks on this clone: What this receptor recognizes is not known. The input lacks base qualities; no much larger clone sits a single base away. Other DNA sequences in the same sample also yield this CDR3.

The donors were healthy, HIV-negative adults with no recently reported acute infections or vaccinations. Every donor was a Caucasian adult living in Nashville, Tennessee, USA. CD4+ T cells were enriched by magnetic negative selection; naive cells were then positively selected on CD45RA, and the negative fraction formed the memory subset. Blood was collected by leukapheresis, and PBMCs were isolated by Ficoll-Histopaque density gradient centrifugation and then cryopreserved in liquid nitrogen vapor phase. Analytical flow cytometry was used to check the purity and quantity of every magnetically sorted T cell population. Each sorted fraction had its genomic DNA isolated and then quantified by UV absorbance on a Nanodrop 2000c. Using the deep immunoSEQ assay, TCR CDR3 regions were amplified from genomic DNA by multiplex PCR. For each cell subset, the extracted genomic DNA was distributed evenly across all wells of several immunoSEQ 96-well plates, and each plate served as one replicate. For sorted subsets, about 210 ng of genomic DNA, equivalent to tens of thousands of T cell genomes, went into each replicate PCR. Purified libraries were measured with a Qubit 3.0 fluorometer, size-checked on a Bioanalyzer 2100, and measured again with the KAPA Library Quantification kit. A separate single-read 150-cycle Illumina NextSeq 550 flow cell was used to sequence each immunoSEQ 96-well plate. On the study's bioinformatics: Because the immunoSEQ output included only junctional sequences and no quality scores, the filtering could not be the same as the filtering used for full-length reads. Sequences were annotated with PyIR, a Python wrapper for IgBLAST v1.9, using IMGT germline references to assign V/J genes and CDR3. Reads were removed for weak V/J assignments (E-value above 1e-6), missing CDR3, stop codons, out-of-frame junctions, or ambiguous translated residues. V3J clonotypes were defined as sequences sharing the same inferred V gene, J gene, and CDR3 amino acid sequence. Percentage overlap between repertoires was computed as shared unique clonotypes divided by the size of the smaller repertoire. RTK rarefaction, the Chao1 estimator, and Recon v2.1 estimates of unobserved clonotypes were used to assess repertoire richness. Generation probabilities were computed with OLGA for all TCRbeta clonotypes obtained by the gDNA method from several donors. TCRdb stores this immuneACCESS table with in-frame sequences only. Part of the clones is absent; in the studies checked, under half of the shortfall reflects unresolved V genes, and no reason is known for the rest. Clone size and V and J calls were adopted from that table, with D and trimming inferred from the DNA. The table for this sample lists roughly 2.6 million clones; roughly nine tenths of them were counted only once. The ten largest clones add up to roughly 0.13% of the sample.

The sequence was obtained from a man in his late teens or twenties in good health. Recombination connected TRBV5-6 to TRBJ2-7; 7 junctional bases match TRBD2. The sequenced sample consisted of naive CD4+ T cells sorted from blood. The label giving this sample's cell subset or site can be read as: CD45RA+ positively selected. The CDR3 reads CASSPGTTYEQYF. The nucleotides are TGTGCCAGCAGCCCCGGGACTACCTACGAGCAGTACTTC.